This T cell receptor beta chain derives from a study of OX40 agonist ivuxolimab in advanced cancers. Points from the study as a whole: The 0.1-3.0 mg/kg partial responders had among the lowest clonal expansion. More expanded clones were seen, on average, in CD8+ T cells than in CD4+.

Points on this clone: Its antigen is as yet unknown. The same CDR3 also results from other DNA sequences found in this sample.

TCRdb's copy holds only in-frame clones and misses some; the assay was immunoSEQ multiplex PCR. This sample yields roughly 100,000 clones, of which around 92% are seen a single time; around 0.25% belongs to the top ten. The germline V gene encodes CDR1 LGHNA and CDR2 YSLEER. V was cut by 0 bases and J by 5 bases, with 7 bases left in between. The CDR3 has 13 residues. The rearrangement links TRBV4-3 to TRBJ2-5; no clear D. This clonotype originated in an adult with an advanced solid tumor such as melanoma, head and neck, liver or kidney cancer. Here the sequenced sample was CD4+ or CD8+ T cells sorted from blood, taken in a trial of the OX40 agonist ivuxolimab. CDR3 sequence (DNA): TGCGCCAGCAGCCAAGATGTTCGGGAGACCCAGTACTTC. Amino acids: CASSQDVRETQYF.